This TCR beta chain derives from a study of shared clonotypes between healthy human individuals. V lost 2 bases and J lost 2, with 13 bases in between. The length of the CDR3 is 16 residues. CDR1 and CDR2 from the germline V gene are MNHNS and SASEGT. Concerning this clone itself: Its matching antigen is unknown.

General study points: Sharing across a few donors was seen in around 5% of naive CD4 clonotypes. Sample collection involved blood only; tissue repertoires are likely different. Naive subsets, compared against memory subsets, generally had larger estimated richness values.

All donors were healthy HIV-negative adults lacking recent acute infections or vaccinations. The data were produced by immunoSEQ multiplex PCR, yet TCRdb's version contains in-frame clones alone and is incomplete. Of 1 million to 1.2 million clones in the sample, 77% are singletons; the top ten hold almost 0.9%. This chain joins TRBV6-1 and TRBJ1-5; maybe TRBD1 (5 bases). The sample taken for sequencing was memory CD4+ T cells from PBMCs. The subset here: CD45RA-negative fraction. This clonotype originated in a man in his late teens or twenties in good health. Some clones in this sample may be carry-over from other donors' samples. This CDR3 reads CASSERTFMGNQPQHF. CDR3 in DNA: TGTGCCAGCAGTGAAAGGACATTTATGGGCAATCAGCCCCAGCATTTT.